The clone carrying this T cell receptor (beta chain) was seen at least ten times. The antigen is unknown. Each cDNA held unique molecular identifiers, and template switching gave it a universal primer site. TCRdb reanalysed the 5' RACE reads using MiXCR and keeps one entry per CDR3 protein. Here the sample spans 450,000 or so distinct CDR3 sequences, around 14% being singletons. The data were taken from a study of identical twins. Study-level results: Modelling underestimated the level of out-of-frame TCR alpha sharing observed in monozygotic twins. Not following the same donors, the study drew its conclusions from cross-sectional statistical analysis.

This CDR3 region has 18 residues. V lost 5 bases, J lost 0 bases, and 20 bases lay in between. Germline assignment: CDR1 SGHRS and CDR2 YFSETQ. The data also belong to a second study, concerning yellow fever vaccine responses in identical twins.

The sequenced material came from CD4+ T cells sorted from blood. The sequence was collected from a woman aged 18-29 years in good health. The chain carries TRBV5-1 and TRBJ2-2; tentative D call: TRBD2 (5 bases). CDR3 sequence: CASSLLPEENANTGELFF. In DNA, the CDR3 is TGCGCCAGCAGTCTACTGCCGGAGGAGAACGCGAACACCGGGGAGCTGTTTTTT.